This T cell receptor beta chain comes out of a study of memory CD4+ T cells and cytomegalovirus serostatus. Clones were sequenced by immunoSEQ multiplex PCR, and TCRdb holds only the in-frame ones, with some missing. Here the sample spans about 41,000 clones, 79% being singletons. Single viable CD3+CD4+CD8-CD45RO+ cells were sorted as the memory CD4+ T cells. This TCR was recovered from an adult in good health and CMV-seronegative. Sequencing input: memory CD4+ T cells from blood.

The CDR3 DNA reads TGTGCCAGCAGCCATTCTAGCGGGGGAAACAATGAGCAGTTCTTC. The encoded protein is CASSHSSGGNNEQFF. V and J are TRBV4-2 and TRBJ2-1, with 10 bases matching TRBD2. The CDR3 loop spans 15 amino acids. Losses at the gene ends were 3 bases for V and 5 bases for J; bases not matched to a gene: 4. Germline V gives CDR1 LGHNA, CDR2 YNFKEQ.